The subject of this entry is one T cell receptor (beta chain). Trimming cost V 7 bases and J 3 bases; bases outside gene matches: 8. The germline V gene encodes CDR1 LGHNT and CDR2 FRNRAP. This CDR3 is built from 14 residues. This entry is derived from a study of T cell changes during pregnancy in multiple sclerosis. Profiled with immunoSEQ multiplex PCR; TCRdb holds only in-frame clones, not every one. The table includes fewer than 35,000 clones, 90% detected once. Sample: CD8+ T cells from peripheral blood mononuclear cells, taken in the second trimester of pregnancy. The source is a female donor with multiple sclerosis, enrolled in a pregnancy study. This chain uses TRBV12-5 with TRBJ2-5, with TRBD1 identical over 7 bases. The CDR3 DNA follows: TGTGCTAGTGTCCGAGGGGGCAGGGAAGAGACCCAGTACTTC. Protein sequence: CASVRGGREETQYF.